The TCR beta chain under discussion was sequenced for a study of OX40 agonist ivuxolimab in advanced cancers. Germline V lookup: CDR1 MNHEY, CDR2 SMNVEV (reference sequence). The CDR3 runs to 12 residues. Deletions cut 6 bases from V and 4 bases from J, with 9 bases between. This clone was observed a handful of times. Method: immunoSEQ multiplex PCR; TCRdb's copy keeps in-frame clones and lacks some. The table records around 34,000 clones, around 81% of them present only once. The rearrangement uses TRBV27 and TRBJ1-1, with D perhaps TRBD1 (5 bases). The origin of this receptor is an adult with an advanced solid tumor such as melanoma, head and neck, liver or kidney cancer. The specimen comprised CD4+ or CD8+ T cells sorted from blood, sampled in a trial of the OX40 agonist ivuxolimab. CDR3 in amino acids: CASRGVGTEAFF. The DNA of the CDR3 is TGTGCCAGCAGGGGGGTCGGCACTGAAGCTTTCTTT.